These T cell receptor beta chains were read from a single sample in a study of blood T cell repertoires in COVID-19. Assay: immunoSEQ multiplex PCR; the TCRdb copy retains only in-frame clones and omits some. The sample records almost 95,000 clones, approximately 84% being singletons. Sequencing used peripheral blood. All receptors derive from a man in his 60s with acute or convalescent COVID-19. Both conserved end residues are part of each CDR3. Each record gives: V gene, J gene, D gene, clone size, CDR3 protein, CDR3 DNA. A D gene is named only where the DNA matches it firmly. Clone size, where shown, is once, few, many, or a class for clones that have expanded.

TRBV30	TRBJ1-1	TRBD1	.	CAWSNTGAVTEAFF	TGTGCCTGGAGTAATACAGGGGCGGTCACTGAAGCTTTCTTT
TRBV7-8	TRBJ1-6	.	.	CASSPDRNLYNSPLHF	TGTGCCAGCAGTCCGGACAGAAATCTCTATAATTCACCCCTCCACTTT
TRBV3-1/TRBV3-2	TRBJ1-1	TRBD1	.	CASSLTGREYTEAFF	TGTGCCAGCAGCCTGACAGGGCGGGAATACACTGAAGCTTTCTTT
TRBV7-9	TRBJ2-4	TRBD2	.	CASNVGGNIQYF	TGTGCCAGCAACGTGGGGGGGAACATTCAGTACTTC
TRBV5-1	TRBJ2-2	TRBD1	few	CASSLATDRVGELFF	TGCGCCAGCAGCTTGGCCACCGACAGGGTCGGGGAGCTGTTTTTT
TRBV6-2/TRBV6-3	TRBJ2-5	.	.	CASSYRAGGVETQYF	TGTGCCAGCAGTTACCGGGCTGGCGGGGTAGAGACCCAGTACTTC
TRBV30	TRBJ2-1	.	.	CAWKAGSGSYNEQFF	TGTGCCTGGAAGGCGGGGTCTGGCTCCTACAATGAGCAGTTCTTC
TRBV30	TRBJ2-7	.	.	CAWSGHRGGYEQYF	TGTGCCTGGAGTGGACACCGGGGAGGCTACGAGCAGTACTTC
TRBV6-5	TRBJ1-2	TRBD1	.	CASRQGLGYGYTF	TGTGCCAGCAGACAGGGGCTAGGCTATGGCTACACCTTC
TRBV11-2	TRBJ2-2	.	.	CASSFPQGRLTGELFF	TGTGCCAGCAGCTTTCCCCAGGGGAGATTAACCGGGGAGCTGTTTTTT
TRBV25-1	TRBJ1-1	.	.	CASSAFGQGDTEAFF	TGTGCCAGCAGTGCCTTCGGGCAGGGCGACACTGAAGCTTTCTTT
TRBV7-9	TRBJ1-2	TRBD1	once	CASSLTDRGYGYTF	TGTGCCAGCAGCTTAACAGACAGGGGCTATGGCTACACCTTC
TRBV4-2	TRBJ2-5	.	.	CASSSTGQETQYF	TGTGCCAGCAGCTCGACAGGACAAGAGACCCAGTACTTC
TRBV6-6	TRBJ2-1	TRBD2	once	CASSPRLAGGFYNEQFF	TGTGCCAGCAGTCCACGACTAGCGGGGGGGTTCTACAATGAGCAGTTCTTC
TRBV12-3/TRBV12-4	TRBJ2-3	.	.	CASSLGPTDTQYF	TGTGCCAGCAGTTTGGGGCCCACAGATACGCAGTATTTT
TRBV19	TRBJ2-7	TRBD1	few	CASSTGQGPYEQYF	TGTGCCAGTAGTACGGGACAGGGTCCCTACGAGCAGTACTTC
TRBV5-4	TRBJ2-7	TRBD1	once	CASSHNGQGLSEQYF	TGTGCCAGCAGCCATAACGGACAGGGGTTAAGCGAGCAGTACTTC
TRBV6-5	TRBJ1-5	.	.	CASSYSGGGNQPQHF	TGTGCCAGCAGTTACTCCGGCGGAGGGAATCAGCCCCAGCATTTT
TRBV19	TRBJ1-2	TRBD1	.	CASRKGTDYGYTF	TGTGCCAGTAGAAAGGGGACAGACTATGGCTACACCTTC
TRBV3-1/TRBV3-2	TRBJ1-6	.	.	CASSQVSNSPLHF	TGTGCCAGCAGCCAAGTGAGCAATTCACCCCTCCACTTT
TRBV10-1	TRBJ2-1	.	.	CASSISGNEQFF	TGCGCCAGCAGTATTAGCGGCAATGAGCAGTTCTTC
TRBV24-1	TRBJ2-1	TRBD2	.	CATAMTSGFHNEQFF	TGTGCCACCGCAATGACTAGCGGGTTTCACAATGAGCAGTTCTTC
TRBV5-6	TRBJ1-1	.	.	CASSRGGRYAFF	TGTGCCAGCTCTAGGGGAGGCAGGTACGCTTTCTTT